The present T cell receptor beta chain was sequenced within a study of blood T cell repertoires in COVID-19. Study-level background: The United States, Italy and Spain supplied acute and convalescent COVID-19 samples. Sample material is recorded as cDNA or gDNA derived from T cells, B-cell-depleted T cells, or PBMCs.

This clone was detected many times. In the original workflow: Reference gene primers were amplified, and this amplification served to estimate nucleated cell counts. TCRdb keeps only in-frame clones here, not all; method: immunoSEQ multiplex PCR. That table gives V, J and clone size, and the DNA gave D and trimming. The table shows about 150,000 clones, with around 89% occurring only once. The CDR3 contains 12 residues. Trimming left V 3 bases short and J 1 base short, with 6 bases between. Looked up from germline, CDR1 is DFQATT and CDR2 is SNEGSKA (reference sequence). It was during active infection that Seattle patients were enrolled and then longitudinally followed.

The material sequenced was peripheral blood. The V gene is TRBV20-1, the J gene TRBJ1-1, with no clear D. The TCR was taken from a human donor with COVID-19, enrolled during active disease. The donor label of this sample is uncertain. CDR3 DNA sequence: TGCAGTGCTAGTTCCCGGAACACTGAAGCTTTCTTT. Its protein product is CSASSRNTEAFF.